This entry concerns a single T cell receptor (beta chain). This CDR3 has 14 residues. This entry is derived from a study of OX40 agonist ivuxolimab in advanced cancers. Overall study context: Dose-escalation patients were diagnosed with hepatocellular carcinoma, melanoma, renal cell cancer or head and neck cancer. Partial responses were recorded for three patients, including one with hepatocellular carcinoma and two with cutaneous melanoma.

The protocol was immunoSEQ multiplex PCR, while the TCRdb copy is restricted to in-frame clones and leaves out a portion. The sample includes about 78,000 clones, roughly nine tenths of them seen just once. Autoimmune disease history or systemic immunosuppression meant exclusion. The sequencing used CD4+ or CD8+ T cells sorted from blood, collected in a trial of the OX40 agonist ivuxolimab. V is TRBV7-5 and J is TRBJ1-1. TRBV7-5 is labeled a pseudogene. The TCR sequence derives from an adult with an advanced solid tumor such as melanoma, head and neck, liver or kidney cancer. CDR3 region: CARSLGGVNTEAFF. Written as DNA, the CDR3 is TGTGCCAGAAGCTTAGGGGGGGTGAACACTGAAGCTTTCTTT.